The 27 T cell receptor beta chains given below trace back to one sample, sequenced in a study of technical replicates of blood from a few donors. Clones were sequenced by immunoSEQ multiplex PCR, and TCRdb holds only the in-frame ones, with some missing. The table has tens of thousands of clones, over 90% seen once. Sequencing was done on a sample of PBMCs. The receptors were sampled from a human donor in good health. Some clones in this sample may be carry-over from other donors' samples.

This chain links TRBV30 with TRBJ2-3; D gene ambiguous. The V gene lost 0 bases and the J gene lost 4 bases, with 8 bases spanning the gap. The CDR3 has 13 amino acids. CDR1 is GTSNPN and CDR2 is SVGIG in the germline V gene (reference sequence). The CDR3 reads CAWSVRRADTQYF. DNA for the CDR3: TGTGCCTGGAGTGTACGTCGCGCAGATACGCAGTATTTT. Supplemented by reference TRBV30 and TRBJ2-3, the full variable domain reads SQTIHQWPATLVQPVGSPLSLECTVEGTSNPNLYWYRQAAGRGLQLLFYSVGIGQISSEVPQNLSASRPQDRQFILSSKKLLLSDSGFYLCAWSVRRADTQYFGPGTRLTVL.

This chain uses TRBV10-3 with TRBJ1-3; no clear D gene. Deletions cut 10 bases from V and 3 bases from J, with 10 bases between. CDR3 length: 12 amino acids. Germline V gene lookup returns CDR1 ENHRY and CDR2 SYGVKD. This CDR3 reads CATEAGGNTIYF. CDR3 DNA sequence: TGTGCCACTGAAGCTGGTGGAAACACCATATATTTT.

V gene TRBV6-1 combines with J gene TRBJ2-4; tentatively, D is TRBD2 (5 bases). Germline-derived CDR1 and CDR2 are MNHNS and SASEGT. This CDR3 spans 14 amino acids. V lost 6 bases, J lost 8 bases, and 17 bases lay in between. In DNA, the CDR3 is TGTGCCAGCAGAATGACTCTCCCAGCGGACATTCAGTACTTC. Residues: CASRMTLPADIQYF.

The chain has TRBV6-1 and TRBJ1-5; tentative D call: TRBD1 (6 bases). Deletions cut 6 bases from V and 0 bases from J, with 9 bases between. The V gene's germline CDR1 is MNHNS and CDR2 SASEGT. CDR3 length equals 14 residues. For the CDR3, the DNA is TGTGCCAGCAGGGCACAGGGTAGCAATCAGCCCCAGCATTTT. This encodes CASRAQGSNQPQHF.

This chain connects TRBV7-2 to TRBJ1-1; D is unresolved. This CDR3 comprises 14 residues. Germline assignment: CDR1 SGHTA and CDR2 FQGNSA. Trimming stripped 6 bases from V and 1 base from J, with 12 bases between. The CDR3 loop is CASSWARGNTEAFF. The CDR3 coding sequence is TGTGCCAGCAGTTGGGCCCGGGGGAACACTGAAGCTTTCTTT.

The chain combines TRBV4-3 with TRBJ1-4; D possibly corresponds to TRBD1 (5 bases). Trimming removed 0 bases from V and 6 bases from J, with 11 bases in between. The V gene's germline CDR1 is LGHNA and CDR2 YSLEER. CDR3 length: 15 amino acids. CDR3: CASSQDGGDHEKLFF. The CDR3, as DNA: TGCGCCAGCAGCCAAGACGGGGGGGACCATGAAAAACTGTTTTTT.

For the CDR3, the DNA is TGTGCCAGCAGCTTGGTCGGCTATGGCTACACCTTC. Residues: CASSLVGYGYTF. The chain has TRBV6-5 and TRBJ1-2; no clear D gene. CDR3 size: 12 residues. Per the germline V gene, CDR1 is MNHEY and CDR2 is SVGAGI. Trimming stripped 6 bases from V and 4 bases from J, with 9 bases between.

The V call is TRBV4-2, the J call TRBJ2-7; 8 bases agree with TRBD2. Germline CDR1 LGHNA, CDR2 YNFKEQ. The CDR3 runs to 15 residues. With V trimmed by 1 base and J by 3 bases, 5 bases remained unmatched. The CDR3 DNA is TGTGCCAGCAGCCAAGCCCGGGGGGGTAGCTACGAGCAGTACTTC. Its protein is CASSQARGGSYEQYF.

This chain connects TRBV7-3 to TRBJ2-1; 10 bases match TRBD2. Germline lookup yields CDR1 SGHTA and CDR2 FQGTGA. This CDR3 region has 16 residues. V shed 2 bases and J 7 bases; nucleotides not matched to a gene: 8. The CDR3 loop reads CASSLGSGRAKNEQFF. CDR3 DNA: TGTGCCAGCAGCTTAGGGAGCGGGAGGGCCAAAAATGAGCAGTTCTTC. The full variable domain, in which reference TRBV7-3 and TRBJ2-1 provide the parts outside the CDR3, is GAGVSQTPSNKVTEKGKYVELRCDPISGHTALYWYRQSLGQGPEFLIYFQGTGAADDSGLPNDRFFAVRPEGSVSTLKIQRTERGDSAVYLCASSLGSGRAKNEQFFGPGTRLTVL.

The rearrangement uses TRBV27 and TRBJ2-1, with TRBD2 as a possible D gene (5 bases). The V end lost 7 bases, the J end lost 12 bases, and 28 bases lay between the germline ends. Germline assignment: CDR1 MNHEY and CDR2 SMNVEV (reference sequence). This CDR3 is 16 amino acids long. In DNA form, the CDR3 reads TGTGCCAGCACCCCGATTTGGGCTAGCCGAGGAAGGGTGCAGTTCTTC. As protein: CASTPIWASRGRVQFF.

J is TRBJ2-3 and V is TRBV6-6; D may be TRBD2 (6 bases). Germline V gives CDR1 MNHNY, CDR2 SVGAGI (reference sequence). This CDR3 is 13 amino acids long. V was clipped by 6 bases and J by 2 bases, with 9 bases between them. The CDR3 protein is CASSLAVTDTQYF. Here the CDR3 DNA reads TGTGCCAGCAGCTTAGCGGTCACAGATACGCAGTATTTT.

This clone was counted only a few times. The chain has TRBV7-2 and TRBJ1-1, with D perhaps matching TRBD1 (5 bases). The CDR3 covers 14 residues. V was trimmed by 2 bases and J by 5 bases, leaving 12 bases between them. The germline gives CDR1 SGHTA, CDR2 FQGNSA. CDR3 DNA: TGTGCCAGCAGCTTAAGGCGCGGGGGAACTGAAGCTTTCTTT. Protein product: CASSLRRGGTEAFF.

The chain recombines TRBV29-1 with TRBJ1-1; D is undetermined. The V and J ends lost 6 bases and 3 bases respectively, with 20 bases between them. The CDR3 sequence is 15 residues long. Germline CDR1 is SQVTM and CDR2 is ANQGSEA. CDR3 sequence (DNA): TGCAGCGTCCACTTAAGTAGAATCGTGGACACTGAAGCTTTCTTT. Translation: CSVHLSRIVDTEAFF.

This chain connects TRBV4-2 to TRBJ2-3; 12 nucleotides match TRBD2. Germline loops: CDR1 LGHNA, CDR2 YNFKEQ. The CDR3 has 17 residues. The V gene end was trimmed by 4 bases and the J gene end by 4 bases; junction bases not matched to a gene: 9. CDR3 nucleotide sequence: TGTGCCAGCAGCCGCTTCGCTAGCGGGGGGGCATCAGATACGCAGTATTTT. It encodes CASSRFASGGASDTQYF.

This chain connects TRBV2 to TRBJ2-7; 13 bases are a match to TRBD2. Germline assignment: CDR1 SNHLY and CDR2 FYNNEI. The J segment lost 6 bases and the V segment lost 6 bases, leaving 8 bases of the junction unmatched. The CDR3 is made up of 15 amino acids. In DNA form, the CDR3 reads TGTGCCAGCAGGCCGGGACTAGCGGGGTTGAGCGAGCAGTACTTC. This gives the protein CASRPGLAGLSEQYF. The entire variable domain, with the rest obtained from reference TRBV2 and TRBJ2-7, is as follows: EPEVTQTPSHQVTQMGQEVILRCVPISNHLYFYWYRQILGQKVEFLVSFYNNEISEKSEIFDDQFSVERPDGSNFTLKIRSTKLEDSAMYFCASRPGLAGLSEQYFGPGTRLTVT.

The rearrangement links TRBV5-1 to TRBJ2-7; 11 nucleotides line up with TRBD2. With V trimmed by 2 bases and J by 7 bases, 2 bases remained unmatched. The CDR3 sequence is 13 residues long. Germline V lookup: CDR1 SGHRS, CDR2 YFSETQ. In DNA form, the CDR3 reads TGCGCCAGCAGCTTCGCTAGCGGGAGGGAGCAGTACTTC. It yields the protein CASSFASGREQYF. The variable domain in full, with the rest retrieved from reference TRBV5-1 and TRBJ2-7, is KAGVTQTPRYLIKTRGQQVTLSCSPISGHRSVSWYQQTPGQGLQFLFEYFSETQRNKGNFPGRFSGRQFSNSRSEMNVSTLELGDSALYLCASSFASGREQYFGPGTRLTVT.

The chain combines TRBV4-3 with TRBJ2-3; D is undetermined. The CDR3 runs to 17 residues. Between the trimmed V and J ends, which lost 0 bases and 2 bases, there was a span of 15 bases. CDR1 and CDR2 from the germline V gene are LGHNA and YSLEER. CDR3 in amino acids: CASSQDNARLITDTQYF. For the CDR3, the DNA is TGCGCCAGCAGCCAAGATAACGCGAGACTCATCACAGATACGCAGTATTTT.

The V call is TRBV6-5, the J call TRBJ2-7, with 7 nucleotides matching TRBD1. The ends lost 6 bases at V and 2 bases at J; junction bases unmatched: 7. The CDR3 totals 14 residues. CDR1 is MNHEY and CDR2 is SVGAGI in the germline V gene. The CDR3, as DNA: TGTGCCAGCAGGGGACAGAGTAAAACCTACGAGCAGTACTTC. Amino acid sequence: CASRGQSKTYEQYF.

V usage is TRBV6-6 and J usage is TRBJ2-1; 8 bases line up with TRBD2. Germline V gene sequence: CDR1 MNHNY, CDR2 SVGAGI (reference sequence). J gave up 7 bases and V 4 bases, and 9 bases lay outside the gene matches. This CDR3 has 15 amino acids. In DNA, the CDR3 is TGTGCCAGCAGTTTCGGCGGGACTAGTGGGAATGAGCAGTTCTTC. It encodes CASSFGGTSGNEQFF.

CDR3 sequence (DNA): TGTGCCATCAGTGAGCCCGGGGGAGCCTATAATTCACCCCTCCACTTT. This sequence encodes CAISEPGGAYNSPLHF. The chain couples TRBV10-3 to TRBJ1-6; D is possibly TRBD1 (5 bases). The CDR3 contains 16 residues. V lost 2 bases and J lost 2, with 10 bases in between. CDR1 ENHRY and CDR2 SYGVKD come from the germline V gene.

The V gene is TRBV6-6, the J gene TRBJ1-4; D may be TRBD1 (6 bases). This CDR3 has 16 amino acids. Germline CDR1 and CDR2: MNHNY and SVGAGI (reference sequence). Deletions cut 0 bases from V and 2 bases from J, with 10 bases between. CDR3 nucleotides: TGTGCCAGCAGTTACTCCTACAGGGATACTAATGAAAAACTGTTTTTT. Residues: CASSYSYRDTNEKLFF.

DNA of the CDR3: TGTGCCAGCAGCTTAGGATCTGGGACATCCCTCGGCGGCTACACCTTC. As protein: CASSLGSGTSLGGYTF. The V call is TRBV7-9, the J call TRBJ1-2, with D tentatively TRBD1 (6 bases). The V gene's germline CDR1 is SEHNR and CDR2 FQNEAQ (reference sequence). V lost 1 base, J lost 8 bases, and 20 bases lay in between. The CDR3 length is 16 residues.

The CDR3 spells CASSWELYYNEQFF. The CDR3, as DNA: TGTGCCAGCAGCTGGGAGCTGTATTACAATGAGCAGTTCTTC. The chain recombines TRBV2 with TRBJ2-1, with D possibly being TRBD2 (5 bases). The ends were cut back, 6 bases at V and 4 bases at J, with 13 bases in the middle. In germline, CDR1 is SNHLY, CDR2 FYNNEI. The CDR3 is made up of 14 amino acids.

The CDR3 DNA follows: TGTGCCAGCAGCTTCAGGGTAAACACTGAAGCTTTCTTT. This codes for CASSFRVNTEAFF. The chain combines TRBV11-3 with TRBJ1-1; a possible D gene is TRBD1 (5 bases). The germline V gene encodes CDR1 SGHNT and CDR2 YENEEA. The CDR3 runs to 13 residues. V was pared by 3 bases and J by 2 bases, with 7 bases between.

The chain links TRBV5-1 to TRBJ2-1; D is ambiguous. V was clipped by 4 bases and J by 5 bases, with 10 bases between them. Germline lookup yields CDR1 SGHRS and CDR2 YFSETQ. This CDR3 region has 13 residues. The CDR3 DNA sequence: TGCGCCAGCAGCACACTACCGGACAATGAGCAGTTCTTC. It specifies CASSTLPDNEQFF.

This chain joins TRBV30 and TRBJ1-3, with 9 bases fitting TRBD1. The germline V gene encodes CDR1 GTSNPN and CDR2 SVGIG (reference sequence). The CDR3 is made up of 13 amino acids. J gave up 4 bases and V 6 bases, and 4 bases lay outside the gene matches. CDR3 nucleotides: TGTGCCTGCTCCGGGACAGGGGGAAACACCATATATTTT. Amino acids: CACSGTGGNTIYF.

This clone was picked up one time. This chain joins TRBV7-2 and TRBJ1-1; D perhaps matches TRBD1 (6 bases). Germline loops: CDR1 SGHTA, CDR2 FQGNSA. The ends were cut back, 4 bases at V and 0 bases at J, with 12 bases in the middle. The CDR3 consists of 15 residues. CDR3 DNA sequence: TGTGCCAGCAGCTGGGGGCTATACATGAACACTGAAGCTTTCTTT. It is translated as CASSWGLYMNTEAFF.